Each of the 12 T cell receptor beta chains below was sequenced from the same sample in a study of shared clonotypes between healthy human individuals. Here immunoSEQ multiplex PCR was the method, and the copy in TCRdb shows in-frame clones only, minus some. The top ten clones hold more than 0.085% of a sample with hundreds of thousands of clones, 95% to 97% of them seen once. Naivety among CD8 cells was defined by CD45RO negativity and positive CCR7 selection, thereby excluding terminally differentiated effector memory CD45RA+ cells. Sequencing input: naive CD8+ T cells sorted from blood. The source of these receptors is a woman in her 30s in good health.

The genes are TRBV7-8 and TRBJ2-3; D is possibly TRBD2 (7 bases). Germline CDR1 and CDR2: SGHVS and FQNEAQ. This CDR3 is 20 amino acids long. Trimming stripped 0 bases from V and 4 bases from J, with 26 bases between. In nucleotides, the CDR3 is TGTGCCAGCAGCTTAGCGCGAGGTGGCGGGAGTATTAGGGGGGCAGATACGCAGTATTTT. This encodes CASSLARGGGSIRGADTQYF.

The gene calls are TRBV7-9 and TRBJ2-7; maybe TRBD2 (6 bases). Trimming removed 5 bases from V and 7 bases from J, with 21 bases in between. In germline, CDR1 is SEHNR, CDR2 FQNEAQ (reference sequence). There are 15 residues in the CDR3. The chain's CDR3 is CASSPQAGYPGEQYF. Written as DNA, the CDR3 is TGTGCCAGCAGCCCTCAGGCGGGATACCCGGGGGAGCAGTACTTC.

CDR3 nucleotide sequence: TGTGCCAGCAGCTTCGGGGACGCCCAAGAGACCCAGTACTTC. Encoded protein: CASSFGDAQETQYF. V and J are TRBV5-6 and TRBJ2-5; D possibly uses TRBD1 or TRBD2 (5 bases each). The length of the CDR3 is 14 residues. The V gene's germline CDR1 is SGHDT and CDR2 YYEEEE. V dropped 2 bases and J dropped 1 base, with 9 bases sitting between them.

The chain has TRBV4-2 and TRBJ2-7; D unresolved. The CDR3 covers 14 residues. In germline, CDR1 is LGHNA, CDR2 YNFKEQ. The V and J ends lost 3 bases and 6 bases respectively, with 15 bases between them. The CDR3 bases are TGTGCCAGCAGCCAGGAGCTGGTCCTTAGCGAGCAGTACTTC. Translating it yields CASSQELVLSEQYF.

V and J are TRBV25-1 and TRBJ2-7; D remains ambiguous. The CDR3 sequence is 14 residues long. Trimming left V 1 base short and J 0 bases short, with 7 bases between. CDR1 MGHDK and CDR2 SYGVNS come from the germline V gene. The CDR3 DNA sequence: TGTGCCAGCAGTGAATCGGGCAGCTCCTACGAGCAGTACTTC. Translation: CASSESGSSYEQYF.

The chain uses TRBV27 and TRBJ2-3; the match to TRBD2 covers 8 bases. CDR1 and CDR2 (germline): MNHEY, SMNVEV (reference sequence). This CDR3 spans 17 amino acids. With V trimmed by 1 base and J by 1 base, 7 bases remained unmatched. CDR3 in amino acids: CASSLLGAGDGTDTQYF. For the CDR3, the DNA is TGTGCCAGCAGTTTATTGGGAGCGGGAGACGGCACAGATACGCAGTATTTT.

The chain employs TRBV7-9 and TRBJ2-5; 9 bases match TRBD1. V was clipped by 5 bases and J by 2 bases; unmatched bases: 3. Germline CDR1 reads SEHNR; CDR2 reads FQNEAQ (reference sequence). CDR3 size: 14 residues. Here the CDR3 reads CASSGGTGQETQYF. As DNA, the CDR3 is TGTGCCAGCAGCGGGGGGACAGGGCAAGAGACCCAGTACTTC.

The chain combines TRBV30 with TRBJ2-5; the D call may be TRBD1 or TRBD2 (5 bases each). V was pared by 5 bases and J by 2 bases, with 12 bases between. CDR3 length: 13 amino acids. CDR1 GTSNPN and CDR2 SVGIG come from the germline V gene (reference sequence). For the CDR3, the DNA is TGTGCCTGGGAAGGGACCGGTCAAGAGACCCAGTACTTC. Protein: CAWEGTGQETQYF.

Turning to this clone: The same CDR3 is also encoded by other DNA sequences in this sample. The rearrangement links TRBV30 to TRBJ1-1; D is unresolved. Trimming left V 2 bases short and J 0 bases short, with 4 bases between. CDR3 length: 12 residues. The germline CDR1 and CDR2 sequences are GTSNPN and SVGIG (reference sequence). The CDR3 DNA sequence: TGTGCCTGGAGTCCAATGAACACTGAAGCTTTCTTT. Encoded protein: CAWSPMNTEAFF.

V gene TRBV6-6 combines with J gene TRBJ2-5, with TRBD2 as a possible D gene (6 bases). Germline values: CDR1 MNHNY, CDR2 SVGAGI (reference sequence). CDR3 length: 14 residues. Deletions cut 4 bases from V and 5 bases from J, with 14 bases between. The CDR3: CASSSTTSLETQYF. Here the CDR3 DNA reads TGTGCCAGCAGTTCCACTACTAGCTTGGAGACCCAGTACTTC.

The CDR3 sequence: CASSLPDKPYEQYF. The CDR3 region has the DNA TGCGCCAGCAGCTTGCCGGACAAACCCTACGAGCAGTACTTC. This rearrangement joins TRBV5-1 to TRBJ2-7, with D possibly being TRBD1 (5 bases). This CDR3 spans 14 amino acids. The germline V gene encodes CDR1 SGHRS and CDR2 YFSETQ. V gave up 1 base and J gave up 2 bases, with 10 bases separating them.

The chain links TRBV12-5 to TRBJ2-2, with 7 nucleotides matching TRBD1. The CDR3 has 21 residues. Germline CDR1 reads LGHNT; CDR2 reads FRNRAP. The V and J ends lost 5 bases and 1 base, in that order; junction bases with no gene match: 22. The CDR3, as DNA: TGTGCTAGTGGTCCCCCCCTAGGTGAGGGGGCTTATGCCCTGAACACCGGGGAGCTGTTTTTT. As protein: CASGPPLGEGAYALNTGELFF.